This TCR beta chain was recorded in a study of T cell changes during pregnancy in multiple sclerosis. Here immunoSEQ multiplex PCR was the method, and the copy in TCRdb shows in-frame clones only, minus some. The top ten clones hold around 0.91% of a sample with tens of thousands of clones, about 93% of them seen once. Trimming took off 4 bases at V and 3 bases at J, with 12 bases between the two ends. Looked up from germline, CDR1 is SNHLY and CDR2 is FYNNEI. This CDR3 region has 14 residues. The sample was peripheral blood, taken in the second trimester of pregnancy. This chain uses TRBV2 with TRBJ1-2, with D possibly matching TRBD1 (5 bases). This clonotype originated in a female donor in good health, enrolled as a control in a pregnancy study. CDR3 sequence (DNA): TGTGCCAGCAGTGCGGGGGGTTTTTACTATGGCTACACCTTC. Protein sequence: CASSAGGFYYGYTF.